This TCR beta chain is from a study of blood T cell repertoires in COVID-19. Study overall: Sites in the United States, Italy and Spain provided acute and convalescent COVID-19 samples. In each case, the material was cDNA or gDNA derived from T cells, B-cell-depleted T cells, or PBMCs.

In the study's own analysis: Amplification of reference gene primers was used by the study to estimate nucleated cell counts. This table comes from immunoSEQ multiplex PCR, and its TCRdb copy is limited to in-frame clones, with some not included. From that table come the V and J calls and clone size; the DNA was used to work out D and trimming. The sample holds tens of thousands of clones; roughly 70% are singletons and the top ten take over 20%. Germline loops: CDR1 SGHRS, CDR2 YFSETQ. The CDR3 is made up of 15 amino acids. J lost 5 bases, V lost 0 bases, and 6 bases had no gene match. The sample comprised peripheral blood. The gene calls are TRBV5-1 and TRBJ1-1; TRBD1 matches at 8 bases. This sequence originates from a boy between 2 and 10 years old with active or convalescent COVID-19. This chain's CDR3 is CASSLGGQGKTEAFF. CDR3 DNA: TGCGCCAGCAGCTTGGGAGGACAGGGTAAAACTGAAGCTTTCTTT.